The 5 T cell receptor beta chains reported below all come from one sample, sequenced in a study of OX40 agonist ivuxolimab in advanced cancers. Library preparation employed the immunoSEQ multiplex PCR assay. TCRdb retrieved this table from immuneACCESS and kept in-frame rearrangements only. Not all clones are present; in checked studies, unresolved V genes account for under half, and no reason is known for the remainder. The sample table shows about 91,000 clones, and 75% to 90% are seen once. The ten largest clones add up to approximately 0.22% of the sample. The starting material was CD4+ or CD8+ T cells sorted from blood, obtained in a trial of the OX40 agonist ivuxolimab. These receptors were obtained from an adult with an advanced solid tumor such as melanoma, head and neck, liver or kidney cancer.

This clone was seen just once. This sequence joins TRBV11-2 and TRBJ2-7; 7 bases are shared with TRBD1. The V and J ends lost 1 base and 2 bases, in that order; junction bases with no gene match: 2. Germline V gene data show CDR1 as SGHAT and CDR2 as FQNNGV. The CDR3 spans 14 residues. The CDR3 nucleotides read TGTGCCAGCAGCTTAGGACAGGGCCCCTACGAGCAGTACTTC. Translated: CASSLGQGPYEQYF.

This clone was picked up many times. The chain joins TRBV30 to TRBJ1-4; weak D call: TRBD1 (5 bases). This CDR3 has 13 amino acids. V was clipped by 5 bases and J by 7 bases, with 14 bases between them. The germline V gene encodes CDR1 GTSNPN and CDR2 SVGIG (reference sequence). CDR3 sequence: CAWSAGHGEKLFF. The DNA for the CDR3 is TGTGCCTGGTCCGCGGGGCACGGTGAAAAACTGTTTTTT.

V gene TRBV7-9 combines with J gene TRBJ2-1; D is undetermined. V was trimmed by 4 bases and J by 2 bases, leaving 12 bases between them. Per germline, CDR1 SEHNR and CDR2 FQNEAQ (reference sequence). The CDR3 consists of 15 residues. The CDR3 DNA sequence: TGTGCCAGCAGCTCGTTGGGTGGGCCCTACAATGAGCAGTTCTTC. Translated: CASSSLGGPYNEQFF.

The CDR3 DNA reads as TGTGCCAGCAGTGAATGGTGGGGGGGAGCTTTCTTT. Translation: CASSEWWGGAFF. The gene calls are TRBV25-1 and TRBJ1-1; a weak D match, TRBD1 (5 bases). The CDR3 runs 12 residues. Germline V lookup: CDR1 MGHDK, CDR2 SYGVNS. The ends were cut back, 1 base at V and 10 bases at J, with 10 bases in the middle.

The chain links TRBV7-9 to TRBJ2-1, with D perhaps matching TRBD1 (5 bases). Between the trimmed V and J ends, which lost 4 bases and 5 bases, there was a span of 15 bases. CDR1 and CDR2 (germline): SEHNR, FQNEAQ (reference sequence). This CDR3 has 15 amino acids. CDR3 nucleotides: TGTGCCAGCAGCTCGCGAGCAGGGAACCACAATGAGCAGTTCTTC. Amino acid sequence: CASSSRAGNHNEQFF.